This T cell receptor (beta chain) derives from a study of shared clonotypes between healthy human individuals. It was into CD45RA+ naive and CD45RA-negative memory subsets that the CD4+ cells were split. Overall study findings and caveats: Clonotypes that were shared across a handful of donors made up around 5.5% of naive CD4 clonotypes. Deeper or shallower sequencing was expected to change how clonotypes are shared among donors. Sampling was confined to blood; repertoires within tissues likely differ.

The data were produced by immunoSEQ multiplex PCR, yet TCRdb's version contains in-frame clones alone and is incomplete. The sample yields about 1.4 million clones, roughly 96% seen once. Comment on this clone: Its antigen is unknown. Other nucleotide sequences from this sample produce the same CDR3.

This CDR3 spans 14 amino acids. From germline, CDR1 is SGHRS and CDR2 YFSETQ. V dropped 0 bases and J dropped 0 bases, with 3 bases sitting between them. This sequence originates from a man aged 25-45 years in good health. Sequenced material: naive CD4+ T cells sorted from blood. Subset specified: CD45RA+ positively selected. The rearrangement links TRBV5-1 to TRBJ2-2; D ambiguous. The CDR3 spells CASSLETNTGELFF. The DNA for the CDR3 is TGCGCCAGCAGCTTGGAGACGAACACCGGGGAGCTGTTTTTT. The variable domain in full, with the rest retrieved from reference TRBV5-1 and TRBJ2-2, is KAGVTQTPRYLIKTRGQQVTLSCSPISGHRSVSWYQQTPGQGLQFLFEYFSETQRNKGNFPGRFSGRQFSNSRSEMNVSTLELGDSALYLCASSLETNTGELFFGEGSRLTVL.